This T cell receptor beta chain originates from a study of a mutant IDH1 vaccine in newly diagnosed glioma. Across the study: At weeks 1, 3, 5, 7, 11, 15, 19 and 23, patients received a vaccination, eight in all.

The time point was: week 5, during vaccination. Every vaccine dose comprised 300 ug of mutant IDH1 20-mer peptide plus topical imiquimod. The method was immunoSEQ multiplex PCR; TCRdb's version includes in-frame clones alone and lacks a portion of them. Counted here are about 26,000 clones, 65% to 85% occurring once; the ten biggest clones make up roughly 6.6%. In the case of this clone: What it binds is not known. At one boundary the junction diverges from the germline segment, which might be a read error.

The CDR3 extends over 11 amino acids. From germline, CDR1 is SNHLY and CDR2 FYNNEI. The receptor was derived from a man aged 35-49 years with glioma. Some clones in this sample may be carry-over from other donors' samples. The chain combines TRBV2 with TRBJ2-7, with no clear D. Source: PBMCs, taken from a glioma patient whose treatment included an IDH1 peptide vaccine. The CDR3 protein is CASSEVRAFNF. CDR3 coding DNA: TGTGCCAGCAGTGAGGTTCGGGCCTTCAACTTC.